What follows are 22 T cell receptor beta chains derived from one specimen sequenced in a study of immune cell composition in non-small cell lung cancer. Sequencing used immunoSEQ multiplex PCR; TCRdb keeps in-frame clones, though not all of them. The data contain around 11,000 clones, approximately 60% of them singletons. Specimen: lung tumor tissue. The receptors here all came from a human donor with non-small cell lung cancer.

The rearrangement uses TRBV30 and TRBJ1-1; unclear D gene. Trimming shortened V by 4 bases and J by 3 bases, and 12 bases separated the two germline ends. Per germline, CDR1 GTSNPN and CDR2 SVGIG (reference sequence). This CDR3 has 13 amino acids. Here the CDR3 DNA reads TGTGCCTGGAATATCCAACGGGACACTGAAGCTTTCTTT. Protein: CAWNIQRDTEAFF.

The sample holds a few counts of this clone. CDR3 loop: CASSLGWMGGYNEQFF. The CDR3 coding sequence is TGTGCCAGCAGTTTAGGTTGGATGGGGGGATACAATGAGCAGTTCTTC. The chain has TRBV28 and TRBJ2-1; D may be TRBD2 (6 bases). The germline V gene has CDR1 MDHEN and CDR2 SYDVKM. V lost 2 bases, J lost 4 bases, and 15 bases lay in between. The CDR3 is made up of 16 amino acids.

This clone was found a few times. This chain links TRBV7-2 with TRBJ2-1; the match to TRBD2 covers 8 bases. CDR3 size: 14 residues. Germline V gene sequence: CDR1 SGHTA, CDR2 FQGNSA. V lost 7 bases, J lost 1 base, and 3 bases stayed unmatched. Here the CDR3 DNA reads TGTGCCAGCAAAAAGCGGGAGTCCTACAATGAGCAGTTCTTC. This sequence encodes CASKKRESYNEQFF. The full variable domain, with the rest looked up from reference TRBV7-2 and TRBJ2-1, is GAGVSQSPSNKVTEKGKDVELRCDPISGHTALYWYRQSLGQGLEFLIYFQGNSAPDKSGLPSDRFSAERTGGSVSTLTIQRTQQEDSAVYLCASKKRESYNEQFFGPGTRLTVL.

V and J are TRBV7-2 and TRBJ1-2; no firm D call. The CDR3 runs to 13 residues. Germline V lookup: CDR1 SGHTA, CDR2 FQGNSA. V shed 5 bases and J shed 9 bases, with 16 bases lying between them. DNA for the CDR3: TGTGCCAGCAGCCTTAGCCCCATCGTGAGCTACACCTTC. Amino acid sequence: CASSLSPIVSYTF.

This clone ranks as medium-sized. The chain is built from TRBV5-1 and TRBJ2-1, with TRBD2 matching over 7 bases. This CDR3 has 14 amino acids. The germline V gene has CDR1 SGHRS and CDR2 YFSETQ. V shed 5 bases and J 6 bases; nucleotides not matched to a gene: 8. The CDR3 DNA sequence: TGCGCCAGCAGTAGGGCGGGAGACAGCAATGAGCAGTTCTTC. Its translation: CASSRAGDSNEQFF.

The chain couples TRBV18 to TRBJ2-2; 8 nucleotides line up with TRBD1. Germline V gives CDR1 KGHSH, CDR2 LQKENI. The CDR3 runs 16 residues. The junction had 6 bases not matched to a gene; V was cut back by 3 bases and J by 3 bases. This CDR3 reads CASSPDRVGYTGELFF. As DNA, the CDR3 is TGTGCCAGCTCACCGGACAGGGTGGGATACACCGGGGAGCTGTTTTTT. Using reference TRBV18 and TRBJ2-2 for the parts outside the CDR3, the full variable domain is NAGVMQNPRHLVRRRGQEARLRCSPMKGHSHVYWYRQLPEEGLKFMVYLQKENIIDESGMPKERFSAEFPKEGPSILRIQQVVRGDSAAYFCASSPDRVGYTGELFFGEGSRLTVL.

The chain carries TRBV7-2 and TRBJ2-1; tentative D call: TRBD2 (5 bases). The CDR3 is 11 residues long. V lost 5 bases, J lost 12 bases, and 11 bases lay in between. Germline V CDR1 and CDR2: SGHTA, FQGNSA. CDR3 in amino acids: CASSENSGQFF. Written as DNA, the CDR3 is TGTGCCAGCAGCGAAAACAGCGGGCAGTTCTTC.

V gene TRBV7-8 combines with J gene TRBJ1-5, with TRBD1 matching over 7 bases. J was trimmed by 9 bases and V by 5 bases; bases with no gene match: 4. Germline V gene lookup returns CDR1 SGHVS and CDR2 FQNEAQ. The length of the CDR3 is 12 residues. The CDR3 region is CASSAYRGPQHF. The CDR3 coding sequence is TGTGCCAGCAGCGCCTACAGGGGGCCCCAGCATTTT.

This clone has a handful of counts. The chain recombines TRBV5-4 with TRBJ2-1, with TRBD2 matching over 7 bases. Trimming at V came to 3 bases and at J to 3 bases, leaving 9 bases not matched to a gene. The CDR3 runs 16 residues. CDR1 and CDR2 from the germline V gene are SGHNT and YYREEE (reference sequence). In nucleotides, the CDR3 is TGTGCCAGCAGCTGGCCGTCGGGGGGAGACTACAATGAGCAGTTCTTC. Encoded protein: CASSWPSGGDYNEQFF.

The chain links TRBV5-1 to TRBJ2-7; no clear D. Trimming removed 3 bases from V and 2 bases from J, with 12 bases in between. Looked up from germline, CDR1 is SGHRS and CDR2 is YFSETQ. This CDR3 region has 14 residues. The CDR3 DNA is TGCGCCAGCAGCTCCTACCCCGACACCTACGAGCAGTACTTC. This sequence encodes CASSSYPDTYEQYF.

The chain employs TRBV5-6 and TRBJ1-1, with 8 bases identical to TRBD1. V lost 3 bases to trimming and J lost 3 bases; unmatched junction nucleotides: 7. This CDR3 is built from 15 residues. The germline gives CDR1 SGHDT, CDR2 YYEEEE. Here the CDR3 DNA reads TGTGCCAGCAGCTACACGAACAGGGGGGACACTGAAGCTTTCTTT. This gives the protein CASSYTNRGDTEAFF. The variable domain in full, completed from reference TRBV5-6 and TRBJ1-1, reads DAGVTQSPTHLIKTRGQQVTLRCSPKSGHDTVSWYQQALGQGPQFIFQYYEEEERQRGNFPDRFSGHQFPNYSSELNVNALLLGDSALYLCASSYTNRGDTEAFFGQGTRLTVV.

This chain uses TRBV5-6 with TRBJ2-1, with 7 bases matching TRBD2. This CDR3 is built from 14 residues. The V segment lost 4 bases and the J segment 10 bases; nucleotides outside the gene matches: 11. CDR1 is SGHDT and CDR2 is YYEEEE in the germline V gene. The CDR3 DNA follows: TGTGCCAGCAGCGAAGTATTGGAGGGAGGGGAGCAGTTCTTC. Amino acids: CASSEVLEGGEQFF.

The rearrangement links TRBV5-4 to TRBJ1-2; D not resolved. Between the trimmed V and J ends, which lost 0 bases and 4 bases, there was a span of 10 bases. In germline, CDR1 is SGHNT, CDR2 YYREEE (reference sequence). This CDR3 is built from 14 residues. CDR3 sequence reads: CASSLDGSGYGYTF. The CDR3 nucleotides are TGTGCCAGCAGCTTGGATGGAAGCGGCTATGGCTACACCTTC.

The chain links TRBV6-6 to TRBJ2-3; 8 bases line up with TRBD2. The V segment lost 5 bases and the J segment 12 bases; nucleotides outside the gene matches: 4. The CDR3 has 11 residues. The germline V gene encodes CDR1 MNHNY and CDR2 SVGAGI (reference sequence). The CDR3 DNA reads TGTGCCAGCAGTCTAGCGGGCGTCCAGTATTTT. Translated, it gives CASSLAGVQYF.

In its sample, this clone ranks as medium-sized (0.01 to 0.1%). The CDR3 sequence is CASSVQYIQYF. Here the CDR3 DNA reads TGTGCCAGCAGCGTACAGTACATTCAGTACTTC. The V and J genes are TRBV7-9 and TRBJ2-4; D unclear. The germline V gene encodes CDR1 SEHNR and CDR2 FQNEAQ (reference sequence). The CDR3 is made up of 11 amino acids. Trimming left V 5 bases short and J 8 bases short, with 7 bases between.

This clone was seen only a few times. The rearrangement uses TRBV7-8 and TRBJ1-1, with 7 bases matching TRBD1. Germline-derived CDR1 and CDR2 are SGHVS and FQNEAQ. V lost 3 bases to trimming and J lost 1 base; unmatched junction nucleotides: 5. The CDR3 sequence is 15 residues long. The CDR3 nucleotides are TGTGCCAGCAGCTTTCCCGGGACAGCGAACACTGAAGCTTTCTTT. It encodes CASSFPGTANTEAFF.

A few counts support this clone. The V call is TRBV5-8, the J call TRBJ2-1, with 7 bases that match TRBD2. The CDR3 consists of 17 residues. Germline trimming cut 0 bases from V and 2 bases from J; bases unmatched to any gene: 8. Germline V gene sequence: CDR1 SGHTS, CDR2 YDEGEE. CDR3: CASSLEVLALTYNEQFF. In nucleotides, the CDR3 is TGTGCCAGCAGCTTGGAGGTACTAGCGTTGACCTACAATGAGCAGTTCTTC.

This clone has only a few counts. The rearrangement links TRBV4-3 to TRBJ2-2, with 7 bases that match TRBD1. The CDR3 consists of 17 residues. V dropped 0 bases and J dropped 5; count of bases not matched to a gene: 9. Germline assignment: CDR1 LGHNA and CDR2 YSLEER. In nucleotides, the CDR3 is TGCGCCAGCAGCCAAGATCTACGACAGGGATGGACCGGGGAGCTGTTTTTT. This encodes CASSQDLRQGWTGELFF.

This clone was counted between two and nine times. One junction end does not reproduce the germline sequence, and a read error may be involved. The chain combines TRBV28 with TRBJ2-2; D unresolved. The germline V gene encodes CDR1 MDHEN and CDR2 SYDVKM. The CDR3 is 12 residues long. The CDR3 DNA reads TGTGCCAGCAGTTTAAACAGCGGGGAGCTGTTTTTT. Translation: CASSLNSGELFF. Full variable domain (missing parts from reference TRBV28 and TRBJ2-2): DVKVTQSSRYLVKRTGEKVFLECVQDMDHENMFWYRQDPGLGLRLIYFSYDVKMKEKGDIPEGYSVSREKKERFSLILESASTNQTSMYLCASSLNSGELFFGEGSRLTVL.

The chain joins TRBV4-2 to TRBJ2-2; no clear D. Germline V gene data show CDR1 as LGHNA and CDR2 as YNFKEQ. CDR3 length: 14 residues. With 0 bases removed from V and 1 base from J, the gap between germline ends came to 3 bases. The CDR3 is CASSQDRNTGELFF. The CDR3 region has the DNA TGTGCCAGCAGCCAAGATCGGAACACCGGGGAGCTGTTTTTT.

The chain couples TRBV10-3 to TRBJ2-1, with a possible D match to TRBD1 (6 bases). Trimming shortened V by 8 bases and J by 2 bases, and 13 bases separated the two germline ends. Germline V lookup: CDR1 ENHRY, CDR2 SYGVKD. CDR3 length equals 14 residues. The CDR3 loop is CAISGVPTYNEQFF. The CDR3 nucleotides read TGTGCCATCTCAGGGGTCCCTACCTACAATGAGCAGTTCTTC.

The V and J genes are TRBV5-6 and TRBJ2-7; 7 positions agree with TRBD1. This CDR3 is built from 15 residues. Unmatched junction bases numbered 5, after V lost 0 bases and J lost 2 bases. CDR1 and CDR2 from the germline V gene are SGHDT and YYEEEE. In nucleotides, the CDR3 is TGTGCCAGCAGCTTGGGGCTAGGGGGCGCCTACGAGCAGTACTTC. Translated, it gives CASSLGLGGAYEQYF.